The next 30 T cell receptor beta chains were all read from a single sample in a study of T-cell memory formation after mild COVID-19. Each CDR3 protein gets one entry after TCRdb re-called the 5' RACE reads with MiXCR. The sample records hundreds of thousands of distinct CDR3 sequences, less than 25% being singletons. The sequencing input was PBMCs or a T cell subset sorted from them (not recorded which). These receptors all stem from an adult woman who had mild COVID-19 (a few samples of this study predate the infection). Cell type and time point are not known.

This clonotype was found a few times. V and J are TRBV12-3 or TRBV12-4 and TRBJ1-2; D is unclear. V dropped 3 bases and J dropped 3 bases, with 11 bases sitting between them. The CDR3 covers 14 residues. As DNA, the CDR3 is TGTGCCAGCAGTTTGGGTAGCGTTTACTATGGCTACACCTTC. Amino acid sequence: CASSLGSVYYGYTF.

In this sample, this clonotype turned up a few times. The chain carries TRBV12-3 or TRBV12-4 and TRBJ2-1; TRBD2 matches 8 bases. This CDR3 has 15 residues. The ends lost 6 bases at V and 6 bases at J; junction bases unmatched: 10. The CDR3 is CASRLTSGVINEQFF. For the CDR3, the DNA is TGTGCCAGCAGACTCACTAGCGGCGTTATCAATGAGCAGTTCTTC.

The chain couples TRBV7-2 to TRBJ1-2, with D hard to call. The CDR3 covers 16 residues. With 1 base removed from V and 8 bases from J, the gap between germline ends came to 20 bases. Germline values: CDR1 SGHTA, CDR2 FQGNSA. The CDR3 DNA is TGTGCCAGCAGCTTAGGATTTTCTGTGCGGGGTGTCGGCTACACCTTC. Amino acids: CASSLGFSVRGVGYTF.

This clonotype was detected a few times. V usage is TRBV18 and J usage is TRBJ1-1; D gene ambiguous. The CDR3 runs to 14 residues. With 4 bases removed from V and 1 base from J, the gap between germline ends came to 10 bases. The germline gives CDR1 KGHSH, CDR2 LQKENI. DNA of the CDR3: TGTGCCAGCTCACAGTCAAACTCGAACACTGAAGCTTTCTTT. Protein: CASSQSNSNTEAFF.

This clonotype was seen many times. The chain employs TRBV18 and TRBJ1-1; D is uncertain. Germline assignment: CDR1 KGHSH and CDR2 LQKENI. V was clipped by 0 bases and J by 10 bases, with 9 bases between them. The CDR3 is 12 amino acids. In DNA form, the CDR3 reads TGTGCCAGCTCACCACCGTTTGCCGCAGCTTTCTTT. Translation: CASSPPFAAAFF.

This clonotype was seen a few times. This rearrangement joins TRBV5-1 to TRBJ1-6, with 9 bases that match TRBD1. This CDR3 is built from 15 residues. Germline CDR1 reads SGHRS; CDR2 reads YFSETQ. Trimming took 0 bases from V and 10 from J; bases not matched to a gene: 5. CDR3 loop: CASSLAGTGYSPLHF. The DNA of the CDR3 is TGCGCCAGCAGCTTGGCCGGGACAGGGTACTCACCCCTCCACTTT.

A single count supports this clonotype. The CDR3 spells CSALAGVAYEQYF. The CDR3, as DNA: TGCAGCGCCCTTGCGGGAGTGGCCTACGAGCAGTACTTC. This chain joins TRBV29-1 and TRBJ2-7; 7 bases agree with TRBD2. V shed 7 bases and J 2 bases; nucleotides not matched to a gene: 8. The CDR3 has 13 residues. Germline V gene lookup returns CDR1 SQVTM and CDR2 ANQGSEA.

This clonotype turned up a few times. The chain has TRBV7-2 and TRBJ1-2; tentative D call: TRBD1 (6 bases). The CDR3 length is 16 residues. V was trimmed by 6 bases and J by 6 bases, leaving 23 bases between them. Germline CDR1 SGHTA, CDR2 FQGNSA. For the CDR3, the DNA is TGTGCCAGCAGGAACCCGGGACAAGGGAGGTACCATGGCTACACCTTC. Its translation is CASRNPGQGRYHGYTF.

This chain's CDR3 is CSAPMNTEAFF. CDR3 coding DNA: TGCAGTGCTCCAATGAACACTGAAGCTTTCTTT. The chain recombines TRBV20-1 with TRBJ1-1; the D is unclear. Trimming removed 5 bases at V and 0 bases at J, with 4 bases between. CDR1 is DFQATT and CDR2 is SNEGSKA in the germline V gene (reference sequence). The length of the CDR3 is 11 residues.

This clonotype appeared many times. The V call is TRBV2, the J call TRBJ2-1; 8 bases agree with TRBD1. V was clipped by 6 bases and J by 7 bases; unmatched bases: 8. Germline V gene data show CDR1 as SNHLY and CDR2 as FYNNEI. This CDR3 has 14 amino acids. The DNA of the CDR3 is TGTGCCAGCAGGGAGACAGGGGATGGGAATGAGCAGTTCTTC. It codes for CASRETGDGNEQFF. The full variable domain, with the rest looked up from reference TRBV2 and TRBJ2-1, is EPEVTQTPSHQVTQMGQEVILRCVPISNHLYFYWYRQILGQKVEFLVSFYNNEISEKSEIFDDQFSVERPDGSNFTLKIRSTKLEDSAMYFCASRETGDGNEQFFGPGTRLTVL.

This clonotype showed up just a few times. This rearrangement joins TRBV29-1 to TRBJ2-7; D tentatively fits TRBD1 or TRBD2 (5 bases each). The length of the CDR3 is 12 residues. The V end was cut by 6 bases, the J end by 5 bases, with 14 bases between. Germline CDR1 is SQVTM and CDR2 is ANQGSEA. The CDR3 here is CSVRVGDHEQYF. The CDR3 coding sequence is TGCAGCGTCCGGGTAGGGGACCACGAGCAGTACTTC.

This clonotype came up a few times. V and J are TRBV28 and TRBJ1-3; tentatively, D is TRBD1 (5 bases). V was pared by 4 bases and J by 0 bases, with 7 bases between. This CDR3 comprises 14 residues. Germline V gene sequence: CDR1 MDHEN, CDR2 SYDVKM. The CDR3 region has the DNA TGTGCCAGCAGTTCAGGGCTCTCTGGAAACACCATATATTTT. This encodes CASSSGLSGNTIYF.

This rearrangement joins TRBV18 to TRBJ2-4; 7 positions match TRBD1. V was clipped by 1 base and J by 5 bases; unmatched bases: 2. The CDR3 has 14 residues. CDR1 and CDR2 from the germline V gene are KGHSH and LQKENI. In nucleotides, the CDR3 is TGTGCCAGCTCACCACGACAGGGCGAAAACATTCAGTACTTC. Translating gives CASSPRQGENIQYF.

A few counts support this clonotype. This rearrangement joins TRBV30 to TRBJ2-7; 9 bases are shared with TRBD2. Germline CDR1 reads GTSNPN; CDR2 reads SVGIG (reference sequence). The CDR3 has 15 residues. Trimming took 0 bases from V and 6 from J; bases not matched to a gene: 9. CDR3 amino acids: CAWSVPGLAIPEQYF. The CDR3 coding sequence is TGTGCCTGGAGTGTACCTGGACTAGCGATCCCCGAGCAGTACTTC.

The V call is TRBV4-1, the J call TRBJ1-2; 7 bases align to TRBD1. The CDR3 has 18 residues. The V gene's germline CDR1 is MGHRA and CDR2 YSYEKL. The trim removed 0 bases at V and 6 bases at J, leaving 16 bases unmatched. The CDR3 DNA reads TGCGCCAGCAGCCAAGAAGGGCTACCGACAGGGCCAGAAGATGGCTACACCTTC. Protein product: CASSQEGLPTGPEDGYTF.

This clonotype was observed a handful of times. The V and J genes are TRBV29-1 and TRBJ2-1; D is unresolved. The CDR3 has 10 residues. The ends were cut back, 4 bases at V and 13 bases at J, with 11 bases in the middle. Germline CDR1 is SQVTM and CDR2 is ANQGSEA. The CDR3 DNA reads as TGCAGCGTTGTCACGTCCAGACAGTTCTTC. Translated: CSVVTSRQFF.

The chain links TRBV5-1 to TRBJ1-2, with D unclear. CDR1 is SGHRS and CDR2 is YFSETQ in the germline V gene. The CDR3 spans 14 residues. With 0 bases removed from V and 0 bases from J, the gap between germline ends came to 6 bases. CDR3 DNA sequence: TGCGCCAGCAGCTTGGACAGCCCTAACTATGGCTACACCTTC. Protein sequence: CASSLDSPNYGYTF.

The chain employs TRBV7-2 and TRBJ1-1; D gene ambiguous. This CDR3 spans 13 amino acids. The V gene lost 0 bases and the J gene lost 3 bases, with 5 bases spanning the gap. CDR1 SGHTA and CDR2 FQGNSA come from the germline V gene. The CDR3 region has the DNA TGTGCCAGCAGCTTAGCCATTTACACTGAAGCTTTCTTT. It codes for CASSLAIYTEAFF.

The gene calls are TRBV7-2 and TRBJ2-1; 7 bases fit TRBD1. With V trimmed by 5 bases and J by 5 bases, 6 bases remained unmatched. The germline CDR1 and CDR2 sequences are SGHTA and FQGNSA. The CDR3 loop spans 14 amino acids. The CDR3 DNA is TGTGCCAGCAGCGGACGGGACAGAGACAATGAGCAGTTCTTC. This translates into CASSGRDRDNEQFF.

V and J are TRBV2 and TRBJ1-5, with TRBD1 identical over 7 bases. The length of the CDR3 is 18 residues. Trimming took 6 bases from V and 0 from J; bases not matched to a gene: 14. Germline V lookup: CDR1 SNHLY, CDR2 FYNNEI. CDR3 DNA: TGTGCCAGCAGAGCCGGACAGGTGGGGCCTTATAGCAATCAGCCCCAGCATTTT. Amino acid sequence: CASRAGQVGPYSNQPQHF.

V and J are TRBV7-8 and TRBJ1-1; a weak D match, TRBD1 (6 bases). V lost 5 bases and J lost 0, with 13 bases in between. The CDR3 covers 15 residues. Per germline, CDR1 SGHVS and CDR2 FQNEAQ. The CDR3 DNA sequence: TGTGCCAGCAGCACCCCAGGGACAATGAACACTGAAGCTTTCTTT. Translating gives CASSTPGTMNTEAFF. Variable domain in full (rest from reference TRBV7-8 and TRBJ1-1): GAGVSQSPRYKVAKRGQDVALRCDPISGHVSLFWYQQALGQGPEFLTYFQNEAQLDKSGLPSDRFFAERPEGSVSTLKIQRTQQEDSAVYLCASSTPGTMNTEAFFGQGTRLTVV.

The sample holds a few counts of this clonotype. The chain couples TRBV5-6 to TRBJ2-7, with 12 bases that match TRBD2. Trimming removed 1 base from V and 2 bases from J; junction bases left unmatched: 4. CDR3 length: 16 residues. The V gene's germline CDR1 is SGHDT and CDR2 YYEEEE. The CDR3 coding sequence is TGTGCCAGCAGCTTGACTAGCGGGGGGAAGACCTACGAGCAGTACTTC. Translating gives CASSLTSGGKTYEQYF.

The chain employs TRBV7-3 and TRBJ2-5; 7 bases fit TRBD2. J lost 1 base, V lost 2 bases, and 7 bases had no gene match. Germline V gene lookup returns CDR1 SGHTA and CDR2 FQGTGA. The CDR3 runs to 16 residues. CDR3 DNA sequence: TGTGCCAGCAGCTTAGGTTACGGGGGGAGCCAAGAGACCCAGTACTTC. It codes for CASSLGYGGSQETQYF.

The chain carries TRBV4-2 and TRBJ1-2; weak D call: TRBD1 (5 bases). The V gene lost 4 bases and the J gene lost 8 bases, with 23 bases spanning the gap. CDR1 and CDR2 from the germline V gene are LGHNA and YNFKEQ. The CDR3 sequence is 16 residues long. The CDR3 is CASSPGGAGKSGGYTF. The CDR3 coding sequence is TGTGCCAGCAGCCCGGGAGGGGCGGGGAAGTCCGGGGGCTACACCTTC.

This clonotype was detected only a few times. This chain connects TRBV7-2 to TRBJ2-2; 8 nucleotides match TRBD2. There are 15 residues in the CDR3. Germline CDR1 is SGHTA and CDR2 is FQGNSA. V shed 6 bases, J shed 4 bases, and the junction held 7 bases outside the gene matches. The CDR3 DNA reads TGTGCCAGCAGACTCGGGGGGGCGAGCACCGGGGAGCTGTTTTTT. It yields the protein CASRLGGASTGELFF.

The rearrangement joins TRBV30 to TRBJ2-1; a possible D gene is TRBD2 (5 bases). Germline V gives CDR1 GTSNPN, CDR2 SVGIG (reference sequence). Trimming pared 3 bases from V and 6 bases from J, leaving 15 bases between. The CDR3 is 14 amino acids. The DNA of the CDR3 is TGTGCCTGGAGAGCGAGGGCCGTGAGCAATGAGCAGTTCTTC. Translation gives CAWRARAVSNEQFF.

This chain links TRBV6-5 with TRBJ2-4; D is tentatively TRBD1 or TRBD2 (7 bases each). V dropped 2 bases and J dropped 10 bases, with 18 bases sitting between them. There are 15 residues in the CDR3. Per the germline V gene, CDR1 is MNHEY and CDR2 is SVGAGI. The CDR3: CASSYAAGDSRIQYF. CDR3 coding DNA: TGTGCCAGCAGTTACGCCGCGGGGGACAGCCGAATTCAGTACTTC.

In its sample, this clonotype was seen a few times. V and J are TRBV29-1 and TRBJ2-7; TRBD2 matches 8 bases. There are 14 residues in the CDR3. V shed 4 bases and J 3 bases; nucleotides not matched to a gene: 8. Germline loops: CDR1 SQVTM, CDR2 ANQGSEA. CDR3 DNA sequence: TGCAGCGTTGTGCGTAGCGGGGACTACTACGAGCAGTACTTC. Its protein product is CSVVRSGDYYEQYF.

This clonotype was recorded a few times. The chain has TRBV27 and TRBJ1-2, with D hard to call. Germline CDR1 MNHEY, CDR2 SMNVEV (reference sequence). The CDR3 sequence is 15 residues long. The germline V and J ends were trimmed by 3 bases and 6 bases, with 17 bases remaining between them. CDR3 protein: CASSFEGNRVNGYTF. CDR3 DNA: TGTGCCAGCAGTTTTGAGGGAAATCGGGTAAATGGCTACACCTTC.

This chain uses TRBV7-2 with TRBJ2-5; D not resolved. Trimming left V 4 bases short and J 3 bases short, with 9 bases between. CDR1 is SGHTA, CDR2 FQGNSA, per germline. The CDR3 covers 13 residues. In DNA, the CDR3 is TGTGCCAGCAGCTACCACTTAAAAGAGACCCAGTACTTC. This gives the protein CASSYHLKETQYF.